Following are 27 T cell receptor beta chains from one sample sequenced in a study of control samples from healthy donors and cancer patients (dated by TCRdb to between 2020 and 2021). The library was produced with the immunoSEQ multiplex PCR assay. The clones in this table, taken by TCRdb from immuneACCESS, are in-frame only. Not every clone is retained; where verified, under half of the shortfall comes from an unresolved V gene, and the cause of the rest is unknown. In this sample the table shows nearly 200,000 clones, roughly nine tenths of which occur a single time. The ten largest clones represent approximately 1.8% of the sample. Sequencing input: blood. These receptors all come from a man aged 30 to 45 in good health.

This clone was seen a few times. DNA of the CDR3: TGTGCCAGCAGCCAAGATTCAGTCGGAGCGGGGTCAGATACGCAGTATTTT. It yields the protein CASSQDSVGAGSDTQYF. This chain connects TRBV3-1 (or the pseudogene TRBV3-2) to TRBJ2-3; 7 nucleotides match TRBD2. This CDR3 contains 17 residues. V was pared by 0 bases and J by 4 bases, with 10 bases of the junction left unmatched. Germline V gene lookup returns CDR1 LGHDT and CDR2 YNNKEL (reference sequence).

The chain recombines TRBV19 with TRBJ1-1; TRBD1 matches 8 bases. CDR1 is LNHDA and CDR2 is SQIVND in the germline V gene (reference sequence). The J segment lost 2 bases and the V segment lost 1 base, leaving 9 bases of the junction unmatched. This CDR3 is built from 17 residues. The CDR3 sequence: CASSIVSSGGANTEAFF. CDR3 in DNA: TGTGCCAGTAGTATAGTTTCCTCAGGGGGCGCAAACACTGAAGCTTTCTTT.

The CDR3 nucleotides read TGTGCCAGCAGCCAACCCGGGACACCAAACACCGGGGAGCTGTTTTTT. It translates to CASSQPGTPNTGELFF. This chain joins TRBV4-2 and TRBJ2-2; TRBD1 is a possible D gene (6 bases). Per the germline V gene, CDR1 is LGHNA and CDR2 is YNFKEQ. This CDR3 has 16 amino acids. The V and J ends lost 2 bases and 2 bases respectively, with 12 bases between them.

This clone was found a few times. The same CDR3 arises from other DNA sequences in this sample as well. This CDR3 is CASSIQQGNQPQHF. The CDR3 DNA is TGTGCCAGTAGTATACAACAGGGAAATCAGCCCCAGCATTTT. V and J are TRBV19 and TRBJ1-5; TRBD1 is a possible D gene (6 bases). The CDR3 is made up of 14 amino acids. The V end was cut by 2 bases, the J end by 4 bases, with 9 bases between. CDR1 LNHDA and CDR2 SQIVND come from the germline V gene (reference sequence).

The chain links TRBV7-8 to TRBJ2-7; a weak D match, TRBD2 (5 bases). V lost 0 bases to trimming and J lost 7 bases, with 22 bases between them. The CDR3 consists of 17 residues. Germline lookup yields CDR1 SGHVS and CDR2 FQNEAQ. The CDR3 bases are TGTGCCAGCAGCTTAGCGCACGCGTGGAGGTTAGATGGGGAGCAGTACTTC. It is translated as CASSLAHAWRLDGEQYF.

The V and J genes are TRBV21-1 and TRBJ1-2; no DNA check was done on the table's D call, TRBD1. TRBV21-1 is tagged as a pseudogene. The CDR3 loop spans 13 amino acids. The CDR3 DNA is TGTGCCAGCAGCGTTTACAGGCTGGGTGGCTACACCTTC. Translation gives CASSVYRLGGYTF.

This chain uses TRBV19 with TRBJ1-1; no clear D. The CDR3 has 15 residues. Germline CDR1 reads LNHDA; CDR2 reads SQIVND (reference sequence). V dropped 3 bases and J dropped 1 base, with 12 bases sitting between them. The CDR3 reads CASSIQPETNTEAFF. The CDR3 nucleotides are TGTGCCAGTAGTATTCAGCCGGAAACGAACACTGAAGCTTTCTTT.

The chain joins TRBV18 to TRBJ2-3; tentatively, D is TRBD1 (5 bases). Germline CDR1 and CDR2: KGHSH and LQKENI. V was shortened by 2 bases and J by 0 bases, with 9 bases between the two germline ends. The CDR3 is made up of 15 amino acids. The CDR3 region is CASSPSGFSTDTQYF. The CDR3 DNA reads as TGTGCCAGCTCACCATCAGGGTTCAGCACAGATACGCAGTATTTT.

The V gene is TRBV5-1, the J gene TRBJ1-5; no reliable D call. CDR1 and CDR2 from the germline V gene are SGHRS and YFSETQ. V gave up 4 bases and J gave up 0 bases, with 8 bases separating them. The CDR3 is 14 residues long. CDR3 protein: CASSPSGSNQPQHF. DNA of the CDR3: TGCGCCAGCAGCCCTTCGGGTAGCAATCAGCCCCAGCATTTT.

V gene TRBV4-1 combines with J gene TRBJ1-4, with 7 positions matching TRBD1. Germline loops: CDR1 MGHRA, CDR2 YSYEKL. The CDR3 has 15 residues. The trim removed 6 bases at V and 7 bases at J, leaving 11 bases unmatched. The CDR3 protein is CASSRQGDKGEKLFF. The CDR3, as DNA: TGCGCCAGCAGTCGGCAGGGGGATAAGGGTGAAAAACTGTTTTTT.

The rearrangement uses TRBV3-1 (or the pseudogene TRBV3-2) and TRBJ2-7, with a possible D match to TRBD1 (5 bases). CDR3 length: 13 residues. V was cut by 6 bases and J by 7 bases, with 16 bases left in between. Germline V CDR1 and CDR2: LGHDT, YNNKEL (reference sequence). The CDR3 coding sequence is TGTGCCAGCAGACCCGGTCAGGGCCTTGAGCAGTACTTC. Amino acid sequence: CASRPGQGLEQYF.

V is TRBV3-1 (or the pseudogene TRBV3-2) and J is TRBJ1-6, with D uncertain. Germline V gene sequence: CDR1 LGHDT, CDR2 YNNKEL (reference sequence). The length of the CDR3 is 15 residues. V gave up 3 bases and J gave up 0 bases, with 6 bases separating them. The CDR3 bases are TGTGCCAGCAGCCACGGAGGCTCCTATAATTCACCCCTCCACTTT. Protein sequence: CASSHGGSYNSPLHF.

The CDR3 DNA is TGTGCCAGCAGCTTGGTGTCAGTGTCTGGAAACACCATATATTTT. This encodes CASSLVSVSGNTIYF. The chain employs TRBV5-6 and TRBJ1-3, with D unclear. Trimming took off 0 bases at V and 1 base at J, with 8 bases between the two ends. The CDR3 is 15 amino acids. Germline CDR1 SGHDT, CDR2 YYEEEE.

J is TRBJ1-4 and V is TRBV7-8; D unresolved. Germline CDR1 and CDR2: SGHVS and FQNEAQ. The CDR3 runs to 16 residues. Trimming left V 0 bases short and J 8 bases short, with 16 bases between. CDR3 DNA sequence: TGTGCCAGCAGCTTAGCGCGAAGCCTGTTCCCAGAAAAACTGTTTTTT. It is translated as CASSLARSLFPEKLFF.

The chain combines TRBV9 with TRBJ1-2; maybe TRBD1 (5 bases). This CDR3 region has 16 residues. Looked up from germline, CDR1 is SGDLS and CDR2 is YYNGEE. The V end lost 4 bases, the J end lost 8 bases, and 24 bases lay between the germline ends. CDR3 amino acids: CASSPDPGTYRGGYTF. The CDR3 nucleotides read TGTGCCAGCAGCCCAGACCCCGGGACCTACAGAGGGGGCTACACCTTC.

The chain carries TRBV3-1 (or the pseudogene TRBV3-2) and TRBJ2-7; no firm D call. The CDR3 is made up of 12 amino acids. Germline CDR1 reads LGHDT; CDR2 reads YNNKEL (reference sequence). Trimming shortened V by 0 bases and J by 3 bases, and 3 bases separated the two germline ends. The CDR3 region has the DNA TGTGCCAGCAGCCAAGATTACTACGAGCAGTACTTC. Amino acids: CASSQDYYEQYF.

V and J are TRBV7-6 and TRBJ1-3, with TRBD1 matching 9 bases. Per germline, CDR1 SGHVS and CDR2 FNYEAQ. The CDR3 runs to 15 residues. V gave up 0 bases and J gave up 7 bases; unmatched junction bases: 4. The CDR3 DNA follows: TGTGCCAGCAGCTTAGCCGGGACAGGGAAGAACACCATATATTTT. Protein sequence: CASSLAGTGKNTIYF.

The chain carries TRBV5-1 and TRBJ2-2, with TRBD1 matching 7 bases. The CDR3 is 14 residues long. Germline CDR1 reads SGHRS; CDR2 reads YFSETQ. The ends lost 4 bases at V and 4 bases at J; junction bases unmatched: 4. This CDR3 is CASSRDRATGELFF. The DNA for the CDR3 is TGCGCCAGCAGCCGAGACAGGGCCACCGGGGAGCTGTTTTTT.

The chain links TRBV27 to TRBJ2-2; D is uncertain. CDR3 size: 14 residues. Germline assignment: CDR1 MNHEY and CDR2 SMNVEV (reference sequence). Trimming shortened V by 2 bases and J by 1 base, and 5 bases separated the two germline ends. In DNA, the CDR3 is TGTGCCAGCAGTTTAAGGGAGAACACCGGGGAGCTGTTTTTT. Translating gives CASSLRENTGELFF.

This chain joins TRBV7-9 and TRBJ1-6, with 7 nucleotides matching TRBD1. CDR3 size: 16 residues. Per germline, CDR1 SEHNR and CDR2 FQNEAQ (reference sequence). V trimming: 2 bases; J trimming: 5 bases; junction bases outside the gene matches: 6. CDR3 nucleotide sequence: TGTGCCAGCAGCTTACCCCGGGACAGCCATAATTCACCCCTCCACTTT. Amino acid sequence: CASSLPRDSHNSPLHF.

The chain couples TRBV14 to TRBJ2-1; 9 nucleotides align to TRBD1. This CDR3 has 18 residues. CDR1 and CDR2 (germline): SGHDN, FVKESK. V shed 3 bases and J 7 bases; nucleotides not matched to a gene: 16. Written as DNA, the CDR3 is TGTGCCAGCAGCCAGGGAAGGGGGCCGAGGACAGGGGTAAATGAGCAGTTCTTC. Translating it yields CASSQGRGPRTGVNEQFF.

The chain is built from TRBV6-5 and TRBJ1-1, with D unclear. The V gene's germline CDR1 is MNHEY and CDR2 SVGAGI. Trimming removed 0 bases from V and 6 bases from J, with 8 bases in between. The CDR3 contains 13 residues. For the CDR3, the DNA is TGTGCCAGCAGTTACTCCCGAATTTCTGAAGCTTTCTTT. Amino acids: CASSYSRISEAFF.

The chain links TRBV5-1 to TRBJ1-2, with a weak D call TRBD1 (6 bases). Germline assignment: CDR1 SGHRS and CDR2 YFSETQ. The CDR3 is 17 amino acids. V dropped 1 base and J dropped 4 bases, with 20 bases sitting between them. CDR3 DNA sequence: TGCGCCAGCAGCTTGAGGGGGTCCCCGGACGCCGTCTATGGCTACACCTTC. Its translation: CASSLRGSPDAVYGYTF.

The CDR3 bases are TGTGCCAGCAGCTTAGGGCTGACCACAGGGCATGAGCAGTTCTTC. It is translated as CASSLGLTTGHEQFF. The chain has TRBV7-9 and TRBJ2-1; maybe TRBD1 (6 bases). In germline, CDR1 is SEHNR, CDR2 FQNEAQ (reference sequence). The CDR3 is made up of 15 amino acids. V was trimmed by 1 base and J by 8 bases, leaving 15 bases between them. The variable domain in full, completed from reference TRBV7-9 and TRBJ2-1, reads DTGVSQNPRHKITKRGQNVTFRCDPISEHNRLYWYRQTLGQGPEFLTYFQNEAQLEKSRLLSDRFSAERPKGSFSTLEIQRTEQGDSAMYLCASSLGLTTGHEQFFGPGTRLTVL.

The chain employs TRBV10-1 and TRBJ2-3; 7 positions agree with TRBD2. The V and J ends lost 3 bases and 3 bases, in that order; junction bases with no gene match: 6. CDR1 is WNHNN and CDR2 is SYGVQD in the germline V gene (reference sequence). CDR3 length: 15 residues. CDR3 sequence reads: CASSDGLDKTDTQYF. CDR3 DNA sequence: TGCGCCAGCAGTGATGGACTAGACAAAACAGATACGCAGTATTTT.

In this sample, this clone turned up once. J is TRBJ2-6 and V is TRBV11-3; D may be TRBD1 (5 bases). Germline CDR1 SGHNT, CDR2 YENEEA. Trimming left V 5 bases short and J 0 bases short, with 5 bases between. This CDR3 contains 14 residues. CDR3 sequence: CASSQGSGANVLTF. CDR3 DNA: TGTGCCAGCAGCCAGGGCTCTGGGGCCAACGTCCTGACTTTC.

The rearrangement links TRBV27 to TRBJ2-7; tentatively, D is TRBD1 or TRBD2 (5 bases each). V dropped 5 bases and J dropped 0 bases, with 14 bases sitting between them. Per germline, CDR1 MNHEY and CDR2 SMNVEV (reference sequence). This CDR3 has 15 amino acids. CDR3: CASSLQTGTSYEQYF. CDR3 bases: TGTGCCAGCAGTCTCCAAACCGGGACCTCCTACGAGCAGTACTTC.